This is a list of T cell receptor beta chains from one sample in a study of cytomegalovirus exposure and HLA in healthy donors. Libraries were prepared by immunoSEQ multiplex PCR; TCRdb keeps only in-frame clonotypes and omits some of them. The table records under 150,000 clones, 70% to 85% of them present only once. Source material: PBMCs. These receptors were obtained from a woman under 30 in good health and CMV-seronegative. CDR3s include the opening cysteine and the closing phenylalanine or tryptophan. Each record gives: J gene, clone size, V gene, D gene, CDR3 length, CDR3 DNA, CDR3 protein. D genes are given only for firm matches. Only some rows state a clone size, as once, few, many or a class for expanded clones.

TRBJ1-2,once,TRBV6-6,TRBD1,15,TGTGCCAGCAGTTCGGAGGGACAGGCCAACTATGGCTACACCTTC,CASSSEGQANYGYTF
TRBJ1-3,-,TRBV25-1,-,15,TGTGCCAGCAGTGAATTCTACGGGGGGGGAAACACCATATATTTT,CASSEFYGGGNTIYF
TRBJ2-2,-,TRBV7-2,TRBD2,18,TGTGCCAGCAGCCCGCGACTAGCGGGAGGCCTCAACACCGGGGAGCTGTTTTTT,CASSPRLAGGLNTGELFF
TRBJ2-1,-,TRBV25-1,TRBD2,17,TGTGCCAGCAGTGAATCACAGGCGGCTAGCGGGAGCGGCAAGCAGTTCTTC,CASSESQAASGSGKQFF
TRBJ1-3,once,TRBV7-9,-,14,TGTGCCAGCATCCCGCGGGACGCGGGAAACACCATATATTTT,CASIPRDAGNTIYF
TRBJ1-1,-,TRBV5-6,TRBD1,17,TGTGCCAGCAGCTTGGCCGGCACGGGACAGGGGGGCACTGAAGCTTTCTTT,CASSLAGTGQGGTEAFF
TRBJ2-1,-,TRBV5-1,-,15,TGCGCCAGCAGCTTGGTAGGGGATACCTACAATGAGCAGTTCTTC,CASSLVGDTYNEQFF
TRBJ1-2,-,TRBV27,TRBD1,15,TGTGCCAGCAGTCCCCGGACAGGGGGCGGCTATGGCTACACCTTC,CASSPRTGGGYGYTF
TRBJ2-7,-,TRBV28,-,14,TGTGCCAGCCTTAACAGCGGAATCTCCTACGAGCAGTACTTC,CASLNSGISYEQYF
TRBJ2-3,-,TRBV11-2,-,12,TGTGCCAGCAGCCATACAGGGGATACGCAGTATTTT,CASSHTGDTQYF
TRBJ2-7,once,TRBV5-5,-,14,TGTGCCAGCAGCTGGATCGTCCGGGAATACGAGCAGTACTTC,CASSWIVREYEQYF
TRBJ1-4,few,TRBV18,-,17,TGTGCCAGCTCACCACCGGGCACCCGAGTGGGTAATGAAAAACTGTTTTTT,CASSPPGTRVGNEKLFF
TRBJ1-5,-,TRBV21-1,-,16,TGTGCCAGCATTACAGACAGACTGTATAGCAATCAGCCCCAGCATTTT,CASITDRLYSNQPQHF
TRBJ2-2,-,TRBV2,-,15,TGTGCCAGCAGCGGCGAGGTACTGAACACCGGGGAGCTGTTTTTT,CASSGEVLNTGELFF
TRBJ2-3,-,TRBV6-1,TRBD1,15,TGTGCCATCCGAAGGGGGACAGGGGGCATGTATACGCAGTATTTT,CAIRRGTGGMYTQYF
TRBJ2-7,once,TRBV7-9,-,14,TGTGCCAGCTCCCCTGGGGGGTTGATCTACGAGCAGTACTTC,CASSPGGLIYEQYF
TRBJ2-7,-,TRBV9,-,15,TGTGCCAGCAGCGTGACATCCGATAGCTCCTACGAGCAGTACTTC,CASSVTSDSSYEQYF
TRBJ1-2,-,TRBV7-2,-,16,TGTGCCAGCAGCTTAGATCGGAGGGGCAAGGTCGATGGCTACACCTTC,CASSLDRRGKVDGYTF
TRBJ1-4,-,TRBV11-2,TRBD1,15,TGTGCCAGCAGCCTGGGGACAGGGTATAATGAAAAACTGTTTTTT,CASSLGTGYNEKLFF
TRBJ1-4,-,TRBV6-1,-,15,TGTGCCAGCAGCTATCAGGGGAGACCCCAGGAAAAACTGTTTTTT,CASSYQGRPQEKLFF
TRBJ1-1,-,TRBV13,TRBD1,16,TGTGCCAGCAGCTCTAGTCCCGGGACAGGGATCACTGAAGCTTTCTTT,CASSSSPGTGITEAFF
TRBJ1-6,-,TRBV19,-,14,TGTGCCAGTAGTACCACAGGGCGTGGGCCACCCCTCCACTTT,CASSTTGRGPPLHF
TRBJ1-1,-,TRBV6-5,-,15,TGTGCCAGCAGTCTATCCCACCCTTCAACAGATGAGGCTTTCTTT,CASSLSHPSTDEAFF
TRBJ1-1,-,TRBV4-1,TRBD1,15,TGCGCCAGCAGCCCGGCGACAGGGAGGAACACTGAAGCTTTCTTT,CASSPATGRNTEAFF
TRBJ1-2,-,TRBV4-2,-,15,TGTGCCAGCAGCCAAGCCAGGCTTGCTAACTATGGCTACACCTTC,CASSQARLANYGYTF
TRBJ1-1,-,TRBV28,TRBD1,15,TGTGCCAGCAGGATAGGGGGCCTCAGGAACACTGAAGCTTTCTTT,CASRIGGLRNTEAFF
TRBJ1-4,once,TRBV7-9,TRBD1,14,TGTGCCAGCAGCTTTGGACAGGAGAATGAAAAACTGTTTTTT,CASSFGQENEKLFF
TRBJ2-1,-,TRBV18,-,15,TGTGCCAGCTCACTCGTCATCGGGGAATACAATGAGCAGTTCTTC,CASSLVIGEYNEQFF
TRBJ1-1,-,TRBV5-8,-,14,TGTGCCAGCAGCTTGGTGGAGGGGAACACTGAAGCTTTCTTT,CASSLVEGNTEAFF
TRBJ1-4,-,TRBV28,-,14,TGTGCCAGCAGACAACCAGGGGAGTTGGGAAAACTGTTTTTT,CASRQPGELGKLFF
TRBJ1-4,-,TRBV28,-,17,TGTGCCAGCAGAAGCCCTGGACCACTAGCAACTAATGAAAAACTGTTTTTT,CASRSPGPLATNEKLFF
TRBJ1-1,-,TRBV4-1,TRBD1,16,TGCGCCAGCAGCCAATCCGGGACAGGTGATTTCGCTGAAGCTTTCTTT,CASSQSGTGDFAEAFF
TRBJ2-7,-,TRBV9,-,14,TGTGCCAGCCGGCGGGACCCAAGCTCCTACGAGCAGTACTTC,CASRRDPSSYEQYF
TRBJ2-6,few,TRBV6-6,-,16,TGTGCCAGCATTCCACAGGTGAATGCTGGGGCCAACGTCCTGACTTTC,CASIPQVNAGANVLTF
TRBJ1-2,-,TRBV14,-,13,TGTGCCAGCAGCCAACGTGGGGCCTATGGCTACACCTTC,CASSQRGAYGYTF
TRBJ1-5,-,TRBV28,-,14,TGTGCCAGCAGGAGGTCTTATAGCAATCAGCCCCAGCATTTT,CASRRSYSNQPQHF
TRBJ1-2,few,TRBV5-1,-,16,TGCGCCAGCAGCCCCGAAGGATTAAAGCGTAACTATGGCTACACCTTC,CASSPEGLKRNYGYTF
TRBJ2-7,-,TRBV13,-,15,TGTGCCAGCAGCTTGAAGGGAGAGGGCGTCCACGAGCAGTACTTC,CASSLKGEGVHEQYF
TRBJ2-3,-,TRBV28,TRBD2,13,TGTGCCAGCATCGACGGGAGGACAGATACGCAGTATTTT,CASIDGRTDTQYF
TRBJ2-7,-,TRBV27,TRBD1,14,TGTGCCAGCAGTTCACAGGGGGCAATCCACGAGCAGTACTTC,CASSSQGAIHEQYF
TRBJ1-4,-,TRBV4-2,-,14,TGTGCCAGCAGCCCTACGGGGGGTAATGAAAAACTGTTTTTT,CASSPTGGNEKLFF
TRBJ2-3,-,TRBV2,-,15,TGTGCCAGCAGTGTTACCCTAGGACTCACAGATACGCAGTATTTT,CASSVTLGLTDTQYF
TRBJ2-5,-,TRBV4-1,-,14,TGCGCCAGCAGCCAAGAACGGGTTCAAGAGACCCAGTACTTC,CASSQERVQETQYF
TRBJ2-1,few,TRBV2,TRBD2,15,TGTGCCACCGGGACTAGCGGGGTTTCCTACAATGAGCAGTTCTTC,CATGTSGVSYNEQFF
TRBJ1-1,-,TRBV5-4,-,16,TGTGCCAGCAGATTTGGACAGCCGGGGATGTACACTGAAGCTTTCTTT,CASRFGQPGMYTEAFF
TRBJ1-5,-,TRBV15,-,16,TGTGCCACCAGCAGTGGCCTTGCGGGTACGAATCAGCCCCAGCATTTT,CATSSGLAGTNQPQHF
TRBJ2-3,-,TRBV6-5,TRBD1,14,TGTGCCAGCAGAAAGGGACAGATCACAGATACGCAGTATTTT,CASRKGQITDTQYF
TRBJ2-1,-,TRBV7-2,TRBD2,12,TGTGCCAGCAGCTTAGGGGGGGGTGAGCAGTTCTTC,CASSLGGGEQFF